Each of the 27 T cell receptor beta chains below was sequenced from the same sample in a study of CXCR3-negative and CXCR3-positive naive CD8 T cells. Study-level results: Higher TRB CDR3 hydrophobicity marked CXCR3-positive naive cells relative to CXCR3-negative naive cells.

These receptors are not linked to any known antigen. Carrying UMI labels, the TRB cDNA libraries were prepared through 5' RACE. No DNA is given; TCRdb re-called the 5' RACE reads and lists each CDR3 protein once. This sample's clone table lists about 120,000 distinct CDR3 sequences. Sequenced material: naive CXCR3+ CD8+ T cells from blood. Sample subset: CD45RO-CCR7+CD27+CD95- naive CD8+ T cells expressing CXCR3 (TNR3+). Receptor source: a human donor in good health. Some clones in this sample may be carry-over from other donors' samples.

This rearrangement joins TRBV28 to TRBJ2-7; TCRdb reports TRBD1, a call that lacks DNA to check it against. The germline V gene encodes CDR1 MDHEN and CDR2 SYDVKM. The length of the CDR3 is 14 residues. The CDR3 here is CASNLDRGLYEQYF.

V usage is TRBV12-3 or TRBV12-4 and J usage is TRBJ2-4; TCRdb's D call of TRBD1 is untestable without DNA. This CDR3 contains 15 residues. The CDR3 here is CASSLGTVAKNIQYF.

The V gene is TRBV12-5, the J gene TRBJ2-7; TCRdb designates TRBD2, a call that cannot be tested without DNA. Per germline, CDR1 LGHNT and CDR2 FRNRAP. CDR3 length: 19 residues. The CDR3 loop reads CASGLVGLAGGPGTYEQYF.

J is TRBJ1-5 and V is TRBV20-1; TCRdb lists TRBD1, though no DNA is available to test this call. The germline V gene encodes CDR1 DFQATT and CDR2 SNEGSKA (reference sequence). The CDR3 length is 14 residues. CDR3 in amino acids: CSARDRGGNQPQHF.

The genes are TRBV9 and TRBJ2-7. This CDR3 contains 13 residues. The germline V gene has CDR1 SGDLS and CDR2 YYNGEE. CDR3 loop: CASSVEGRNEQYF.

The rearrangement uses TRBV20-1 and TRBJ1-2; TCRdb gives TRBD1 as the D gene, but with no DNA this cannot be confirmed. The CDR3 spans 16 residues. Germline CDR1 DFQATT, CDR2 SNEGSKA (reference sequence). CDR3 loop: CSAEVGTLFVNYGYTF.

The gene calls are TRBV4-3 and TRBJ2-2; TCRdb picks TRBD2, but there is no DNA to check that call. The CDR3 is 18 residues long. Germline values: CDR1 LGHNA, CDR2 YSLEER. The CDR3 loop is CASSQEAGRGGGTGELFF.

The rearrangement links TRBV25-1 to TRBJ2-1; the TRBD1 assignment by TCRdb is unverifiable without DNA. Germline V gives CDR1 MGHDK, CDR2 SYGVNS. The CDR3 runs to 12 residues. The CDR3: CASLGQYNEQFF.

The J gene is TRBJ2-3, the V gene TRBV10-3. Germline assignment: CDR1 ENHRY and CDR2 SYGVKD. CDR3 length: 13 amino acids. The CDR3 loop reads CAISEVGTDTQYF.

V gene TRBV7-9 combines with J gene TRBJ2-5; as DNA is missing, the TRBD1 call by TCRdb cannot be tested. The CDR3 runs 17 residues. The V gene's germline CDR1 is SEHNR and CDR2 FQNEAQ (reference sequence). This chain's CDR3 is CASSPPRTGPLQETQYF.

This chain uses TRBV19 with TRBJ2-1; TCRdb designates TRBD1, a call that cannot be tested without DNA. The CDR3 runs 15 residues. Per the germline V gene, CDR1 is LNHDA and CDR2 is SQIVND (reference sequence). CDR3 residues: CASSMGGSSYNEQFF.

J is TRBJ2-1 and V is TRBV12-3 or TRBV12-4; TCRdb lists TRBD1, though no DNA is available to test this call. This CDR3 has 14 residues. The CDR3 loop is CASRTGQGVDEQFF.

V is TRBV4-2 and J is TRBJ2-5; there is no DNA to check the TCRdb D call of TRBD1. Germline-derived CDR1 and CDR2 are LGHNA and YNFKEQ. This CDR3 contains 15 residues. CDR3 sequence reads: CASSQVRQAWETQYF.

The V call is TRBV4-2, the J call TRBJ1-5; TCRdb outputs TRBD1, but without DNA this stays unchecked. Germline-derived CDR1 and CDR2 are LGHNA and YNFKEQ. CDR3 length: 17 amino acids. The CDR3 sequence: CASSPLAQDLGNQPQHF.

V and J are TRBV5-4 and TRBJ2-3; the D call of TRBD2 rests on TCRdb alone, since no DNA is present to check it. From germline, CDR1 is SGHNT and CDR2 YYREEE (reference sequence). The CDR3 runs 17 residues. This CDR3 is CASSLGALAGLTDTQYF.

This chain connects TRBV15 to TRBJ2-7; TCRdb's D call of TRBD2 is untestable without DNA. CDR1 LNHNV and CDR2 YYDKDF come from the germline V gene (reference sequence). This CDR3 has 15 residues. The CDR3 protein is CATSSDRGLLYEQYF. Full variable domain (remainder filled in from reference TRBV15 and TRBJ2-7): DAMVIQNPRYQVTQFGKPVTLSCSQTLNHNVMYWYQQKSSQAPKLLFHYYDKDFNNEADTPDNFQSRRPNTSFCFLDIRSPGLGDTAMYLCATSSDRGLLYEQYFGPGTRLTVT.

The CDR3: CASSFMQVYSGNTIYF. V and J are TRBV28 and TRBJ1-3. Germline CDR1 reads MDHEN; CDR2 reads SYDVKM. The CDR3 has 16 residues.

The CDR3 here is CATSSRASSGNTIYF. The genes are TRBV15 and TRBJ1-3. CDR3 length: 15 residues. CDR1 and CDR2 from the germline V gene are LNHNV and YYDKDF (reference sequence). Full variable domain (missing parts from reference TRBV15 and TRBJ1-3): DAMVIQNPRYQVTQFGKPVTLSCSQTLNHNVMYWYQQKSSQAPKLLFHYYDKDFNNEADTPDNFQSRRPNTSFCFLDIRSPGLGDTAMYLCATSSRASSGNTIYFGEGSWLTVV.

The J gene is TRBJ2-5, the V gene TRBV29-1; TCRdb outputs TRBD2, but without DNA this stays unchecked. CDR1 and CDR2 (germline): SQVTM, ANQGSEA. The CDR3 consists of 16 residues. The CDR3 is CSVDGGSGRSEETQYF.

This rearrangement joins TRBV7-9 to TRBJ2-1; TCRdb's D call of TRBD2 is untestable without DNA. CDR3 length equals 16 residues. Per the germline V gene, CDR1 is SEHNR and CDR2 is FQNEAQ (reference sequence). This CDR3 reads CASSFAGTSRNNEQFF.

CDR3 sequence: CASSPWSGGNNEQFF. The J gene is TRBJ2-1, the V gene TRBV6-5; TCRdb reports TRBD1, a call that lacks DNA to check it against. The CDR3 sequence is 15 residues long. Germline V gene sequence: CDR1 MNHEY, CDR2 SVGAGI.

The rearrangement joins TRBV5-1 to TRBJ2-5; TCRdb's D call of TRBD1 is untestable without DNA. Germline V gene sequence: CDR1 SGHRS, CDR2 YFSETQ. The CDR3 length is 16 residues. The CDR3 loop reads CASSLLRDRGEETQYF. The whole variable domain, filled in from reference TRBV5-1 and TRBJ2-5, reads KAGVTQTPRYLIKTRGQQVTLSCSPISGHRSVSWYQQTPGQGLQFLFEYFSETQRNKGNFPGRFSGRQFSNSRSEMNVSTLELGDSALYLCASSLLRDRGEETQYFGPGTRLLVL.

J is TRBJ2-7 and V is TRBV2; the TRBD1 assignment by TCRdb is unverifiable without DNA. This CDR3 is built from 13 residues. In germline, CDR1 is SNHLY, CDR2 FYNNEI. CDR3 sequence reads: CATSGQGSYEQYF.

The gene calls are TRBV6-5 and TRBJ2-7; TCRdb returns TRBD2, unconfirmable since there is no DNA. This CDR3 has 11 residues. Germline V gene data show CDR1 as MNHEY and CDR2 as SVGAGI. The CDR3 reads CASSSLREQYF.

The chain uses TRBV7-9 and TRBJ2-7; the D call from TCRdb, TRBD1, cannot be confirmed without DNA. In germline, CDR1 is SEHNR, CDR2 FQNEAQ (reference sequence). CDR3 size: 13 residues. The CDR3 region is CASSHGTLYEQYF. Filled out from reference TRBV7-9 and TRBJ2-7, the complete variable domain reads DTGVSQNPRHKITKRGQNVTFRCDPISEHNRLYWYRQTLGQGPEFLTYFQNEAQLEKSRLLSDRFSAERPKGSFSTLEIQRTEQGDSAMYLCASSHGTLYEQYFGPGTRLTVT.

The chain joins TRBV4-3 to TRBJ2-4; TCRdb lists TRBD2, though no DNA is available to test this call. The CDR3 is 20 amino acids. Germline V gene sequence: CDR1 LGHNA, CDR2 YSLEER. CDR3 in amino acids: CASSQDGPRLGTLAKNIQYF.

CDR3 region: CASSFKLNEKLFF. The rearrangement joins TRBV7-9 to TRBJ1-4. The CDR3 contains 13 residues. Germline V gives CDR1 SEHNR, CDR2 FQNEAQ (reference sequence).